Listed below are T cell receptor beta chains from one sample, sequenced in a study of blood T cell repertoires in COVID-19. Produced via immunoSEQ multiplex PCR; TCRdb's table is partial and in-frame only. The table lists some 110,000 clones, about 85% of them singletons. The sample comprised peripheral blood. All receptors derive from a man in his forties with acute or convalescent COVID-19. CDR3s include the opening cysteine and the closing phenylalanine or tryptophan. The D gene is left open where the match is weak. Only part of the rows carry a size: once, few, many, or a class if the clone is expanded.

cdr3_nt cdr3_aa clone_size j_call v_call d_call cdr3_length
TGCGCCAGCAGCCACCCTAGCGGGAGGGCCGTTAACACCGGGGAGCTGTTTTTT CASSHPSGRAVNTGELFF - TRBJ2-2 TRBV4-1 TRBD2 18
TGTGCCAGCACGTTGGGGGACAGGGGAGAAAAACTGTTTTTT CASTLGDRGEKLFF - TRBJ1-4 TRBV2 TRBD1 14
TGTGCCAGCAGCCAAGCGTGGCGGATCAATCAGCCCCAGCATTTT CASSQAWRINQPQHF - TRBJ1-5 TRBV4-2 - 15
TGTGCCACCAGTTCTGGGGCCGGATATCAGCCCCAGCATTTT CATSSGAGYQPQHF - TRBJ1-5 TRBV24-1 - 14
TGTGCCAGCAGCTTAGGCCCTAGCGGGGGCCTCGAGCAGTACTTC CASSLGPSGGLEQYF - TRBJ2-7 TRBV7-2 TRBD2 15
TGCGCCAGCAGCGCGACAGTTTTGGACGAGCAGTACTTC CASSATVLDEQYF once TRBJ2-7 TRBV5-1 - 13
TGTGCCAGCAGCCGTTTAGGACTAGCAGATACGCAGTATTTT CASSRLGLADTQYF - TRBJ2-3 TRBV11-3 TRBD2 14
TGTGCCAGCACCCTGACAGTTAATCAGCCCCAGCATTTT CASTLTVNQPQHF - TRBJ1-5 TRBV6-5 - 13
TGTGCCAGCTCACCACCGAGCGGGAGGGCGGCAAATGAGCAGTTCTTC CASSPPSGRAANEQFF - TRBJ2-1 TRBV18 TRBD2 16
TGTGCCACCAGCCTCCGGGACAGGGACTATGGCTACACCTTC CATSLRDRDYGYTF - TRBJ1-2 TRBV15 TRBD1 14
TGTGCCAGCCGTGAATATGGACAGGGAGTGTTTCAGCCCCAGCATTTT CASREYGQGVFQPQHF - TRBJ1-5 TRBV6-1 TRBD1 16
TGTGCCAGCACGTCACAGGGTAGGAGTAATTCACCCCTCCACTTT CASTSQGRSNSPLHF - TRBJ1-6 TRBV2 - 15
TGTGCCAGCAGTTACGAGACCCGCGGTCCCTACGAGCAGTACTTC CASSYETRGPYEQYF - TRBJ2-7 TRBV6-5 - 15
TGTGCCAGCAGCTCCACGGTACTGAACACTGAAGCTTTCTTT CASSSTVLNTEAFF - TRBJ1-1 TRBV7-8 - 14
TGTGCCAGCAGCGTTAGATACTATAATTCACCCCTCCACTTT CASSVRYYNSPLHF - TRBJ1-6 TRBV9 - 14
TGCGCCAGCAGCTCCGGGACTACCCTTTACAATGAGCAGTTCTTC CASSSGTTLYNEQFF - TRBJ2-1 TRBV4-3 TRBD2 15
TGCAGCGTTCGGGGGGATTGGGCAGATACGCAGTATTTT CSVRGDWADTQYF - TRBJ2-3 TRBV29-1 TRBD2 13
TGTGCCAGCAGTGTGAAACAGGCAGATACGCAGTATTTT CASSVKQADTQYF once TRBJ2-3 TRBV6-4 - 13
TGTGCCAGCAGCTCAGGGTCTATGAATGAAAAACTGTTTTTT CASSSGSMNEKLFF - TRBJ1-4 TRBV7-9 - 14
TGCGCCAGCTGTGAGTCGACTCTAGCGGCCCCACAGGGGACCCAGTACTTC CASCESTLAAPQGTQYF - TRBJ2-5 TRBV10-2 - 17
TGTGCCAGCAGTTACGGAATCACCGGGACAGAAGCTTTCTTT CASSYGITGTEAFF - TRBJ1-1 TRBV6-5 - 14
TGTGCCAGCAGTGGACCAACACGGAGGGGTCTCCCCTACGAGCAGTACTTC CASSGPTRRGLPYEQYF once TRBJ2-7 TRBV6-1 - 17
TGTGCCAGCAGCTTATTTCCCGGGGGGGCCTACAATGAGCAGTTCTTC CASSLFPGGAYNEQFF - TRBJ2-1 TRBV7-3 TRBD2 16